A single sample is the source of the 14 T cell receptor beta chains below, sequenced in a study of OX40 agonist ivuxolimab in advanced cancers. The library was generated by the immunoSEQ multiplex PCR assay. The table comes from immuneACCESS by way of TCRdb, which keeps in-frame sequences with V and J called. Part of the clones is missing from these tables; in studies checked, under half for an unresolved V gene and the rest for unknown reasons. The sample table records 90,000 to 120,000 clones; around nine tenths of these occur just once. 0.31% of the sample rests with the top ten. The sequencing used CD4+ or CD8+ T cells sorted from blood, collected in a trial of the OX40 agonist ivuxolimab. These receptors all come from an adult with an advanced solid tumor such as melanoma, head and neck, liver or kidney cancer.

Here the CDR3 DNA reads TGCGCCAGCAGCTTGGCTGGCGGGGGGCAGTTCTTC. This encodes CASSLAGGGQFF. This rearrangement joins TRBV5-1 to TRBJ2-1; 7 bases are a match to TRBD2. Germline lookup yields CDR1 SGHRS and CDR2 YFSETQ. The CDR3 has 12 residues. V lost 0 bases, J lost 12 bases, and 3 bases stayed unmatched.

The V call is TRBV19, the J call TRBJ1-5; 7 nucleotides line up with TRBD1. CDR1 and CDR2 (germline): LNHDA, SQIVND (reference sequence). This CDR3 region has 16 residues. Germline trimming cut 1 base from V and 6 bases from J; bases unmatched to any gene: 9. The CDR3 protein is CASSIGSTGLVQPQHF. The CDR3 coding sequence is TGTGCCAGTAGTATAGGATCGACAGGGCTGGTTCAGCCCCAGCATTTT.

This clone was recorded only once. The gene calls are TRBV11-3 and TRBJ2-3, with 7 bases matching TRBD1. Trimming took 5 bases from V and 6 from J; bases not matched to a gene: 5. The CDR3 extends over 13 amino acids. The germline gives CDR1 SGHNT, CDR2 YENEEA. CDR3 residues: CASSLQGSDTQYF. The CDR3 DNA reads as TGTGCCAGCAGCCTACAGGGGTCGGATACGCAGTATTTT.

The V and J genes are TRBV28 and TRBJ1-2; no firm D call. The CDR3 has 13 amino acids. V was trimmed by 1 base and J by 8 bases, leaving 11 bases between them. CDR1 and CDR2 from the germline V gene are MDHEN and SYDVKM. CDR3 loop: CASSLFGFRGYTF. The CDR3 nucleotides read TGTGCCAGCAGTTTATTCGGGTTTCGCGGCTACACCTTC.

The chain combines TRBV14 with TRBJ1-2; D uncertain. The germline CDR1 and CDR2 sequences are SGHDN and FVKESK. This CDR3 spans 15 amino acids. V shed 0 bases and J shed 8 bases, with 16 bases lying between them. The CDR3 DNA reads TGTGCCAGCAGCCAAGATTTCGGACGGACCTCGGGCTACACCTTC. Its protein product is CASSQDFGRTSGYTF.

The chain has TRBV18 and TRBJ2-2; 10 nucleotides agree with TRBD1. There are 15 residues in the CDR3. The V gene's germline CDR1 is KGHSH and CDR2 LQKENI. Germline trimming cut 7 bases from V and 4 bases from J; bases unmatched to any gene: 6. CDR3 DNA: TGTGCCAGCTTCCTGACAGGGGGCTTCACCGGGGAGCTGTTTTTT. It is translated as CASFLTGGFTGELFF.

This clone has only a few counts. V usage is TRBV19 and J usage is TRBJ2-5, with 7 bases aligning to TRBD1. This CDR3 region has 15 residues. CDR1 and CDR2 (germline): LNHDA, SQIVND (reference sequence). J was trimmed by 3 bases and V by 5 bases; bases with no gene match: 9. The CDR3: CASSWAGGVEETQYF. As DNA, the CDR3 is TGTGCCAGTAGTTGGGCAGGGGGAGTGGAAGAGACCCAGTACTTC.

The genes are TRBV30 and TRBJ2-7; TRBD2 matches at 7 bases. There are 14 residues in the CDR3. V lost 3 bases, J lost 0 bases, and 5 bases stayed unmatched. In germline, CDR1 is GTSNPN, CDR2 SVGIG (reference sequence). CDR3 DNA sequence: TGTGCCTGGAGCTCCGGGACTAACTCCTACGAGCAGTACTTC. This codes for CAWSSGTNSYEQYF.

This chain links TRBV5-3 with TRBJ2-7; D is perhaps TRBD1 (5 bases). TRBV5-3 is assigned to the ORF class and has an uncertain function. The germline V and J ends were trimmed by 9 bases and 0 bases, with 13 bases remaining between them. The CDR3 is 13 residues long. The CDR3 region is CANPPGHSYEQYF. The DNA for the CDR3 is TGTGCCAACCCACCAGGACACTCCTACGAGCAGTACTTC.

In DNA, the CDR3 is TGTGCCAGCAGCAAACAGGCCGGCAGGGGACTAGCGGGAGGATTCTACAATGAGCAGTTCTTC. Protein: CASSKQAGRGLAGGFYNEQFF. The chain uses TRBV21-1 and TRBJ2-1; the table gives TRBD2 as D, unverified against the DNA. TRBV21-1 corresponds to a pseudogene. There are 21 residues in the CDR3.

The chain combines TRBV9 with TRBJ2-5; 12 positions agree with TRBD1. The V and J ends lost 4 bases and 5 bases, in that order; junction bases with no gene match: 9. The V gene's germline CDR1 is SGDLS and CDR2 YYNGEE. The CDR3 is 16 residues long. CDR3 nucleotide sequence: TGTGCCAGCAGCTCCTCCGGGACAGGGGGCGCGGAGACCCAGTACTTC. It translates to CASSSSGTGGAETQYF. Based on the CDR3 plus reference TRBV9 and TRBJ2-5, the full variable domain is DSGVTQTPKHLITATGQRVTLRCSPRSGDLSVYWYQQSLDQGLQFLIQYYNGEERAKGNILERFSAQQFPDLHSELNLSSLELGDSALYFCASSSSGTGGAETQYFGPGTRLLVL.

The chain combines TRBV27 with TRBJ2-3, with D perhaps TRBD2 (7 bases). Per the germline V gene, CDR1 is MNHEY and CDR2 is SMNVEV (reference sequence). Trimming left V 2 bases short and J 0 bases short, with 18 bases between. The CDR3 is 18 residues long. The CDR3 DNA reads TGTGCCAGCAGTTTAAAAGGGGGGGTTGGTGGTAGCACAGATACGCAGTATTTT. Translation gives CASSLKGGVGGSTDTQYF.

The CDR3 spells CASSDPGRNTGELFF. CDR3 nucleotides: TGTGCCAGCAGCGACCCGGGACGGAACACCGGGGAGCTGTTTTTT. The rearrangement links TRBV25-1 to TRBJ2-2; D possibly uses TRBD1 or TRBD2 (5 bases each). Between the trimmed V and J ends, which lost 6 bases and 1 base, there was a span of 12 bases. Germline lookup yields CDR1 MGHDK and CDR2 SYGVNS. The CDR3 consists of 15 residues.

This CDR3 reads CASSSRRDADTQYF. The CDR3 region has the DNA TGCGCCAGCAGCTCTAGGAGGGACGCGGATACGCAGTATTTT. V gene TRBV5-1 combines with J gene TRBJ2-3; D may be TRBD2 (6 bases). The germline V gene has CDR1 SGHRS and CDR2 YFSETQ. V was pared by 3 bases and J by 6 bases, with 14 bases between. The CDR3 runs to 14 residues.